The 16 T cell receptor beta chains presented below share a single source sample, sequenced in a study of blood T cells in healthy people across ages. Next came a second PCR, run for about 7 to 12 cycles, which used a sample-barcoded 5' primer along with a J-beta primer mix. In TCRdb, the 5' RACE reads were re-called with MiXCR into one record per CDR3 protein. Found here are about 970,000 distinct CDR3 sequences, roughly 50% of them singletons; the top ten hold around a fifth. Sequenced input: blood. These receptors originate from a woman aged 55-69 years in good health.

The genes are TRBV6-5 and TRBJ2-1; 14 bases match TRBD2. With 6 bases clipped from V and 10 bases from J, the junction kept 11 bases outside the gene matches. The CDR3 runs to 16 residues. Germline lookup yields CDR1 MNHEY and CDR2 SVGAGI. The CDR3 spells CASSKLPTSGRAEQFF. CDR3 DNA sequence: TGTGCCAGCAGCAAACTCCCGACTAGCGGGAGGGCAGAGCAGTTCTTC.

The chain combines TRBV25-1 with TRBJ1-2, with 8 positions matching TRBD1. The germline gives CDR1 MGHDK, CDR2 SYGVNS. The CDR3 runs to 17 residues. Unmatched junction bases numbered 12, after V lost 1 base and J lost 5 bases. The CDR3 region is CASSESSVQGANYGYTF. CDR3 nucleotide sequence: TGTGCCAGCAGTGAATCGTCGGTCCAGGGGGCGAATTATGGCTACACCTTC.

This clonotype occurred a few times. The chain combines TRBV29-1 with TRBJ1-5; D might be TRBD1 (5 bases). The V gene lost 7 bases and the J gene lost 0 bases, with 10 bases spanning the gap. CDR1 is SQVTM and CDR2 is ANQGSEA in the germline V gene. The CDR3 runs to 13 residues. The CDR3 loop reads CSAQGPSNQPQHF. The DNA of the CDR3 is TGCAGCGCCCAGGGACCTAGCAATCAGCCCCAGCATTTT.

In DNA form, the CDR3 reads TGTGCCAGCTCACCGTCTCCTGTGACTAATGAAAAACTGTTTTTT. Its protein is CASSPSPVTNEKLFF. The chain combines TRBV18 with TRBJ1-4; D unresolved. CDR3 length: 15 amino acids. Trimming removed 3 bases from V and 2 bases from J, with 10 bases in between. Looked up from germline, CDR1 is KGHSH and CDR2 is LQKENI.

This sequence joins TRBV5-1 and TRBJ2-5; perhaps TRBD2 as D (6 bases). CDR1 and CDR2 (germline): SGHRS, YFSETQ. The CDR3 is 13 amino acids. V shed 6 bases and J shed 5 bases, with 14 bases lying between them. The CDR3 loop is CASNPPGGETQYF. As DNA, the CDR3 is TGCGCCAGCAACCCACCTGGGGGGGAGACCCAGTACTTC.

The table lists this clonotype with a few counts. The rearrangement joins TRBV29-1 to TRBJ2-2, with no clear D. The CDR3 length is 14 residues. Germline-derived CDR1 and CDR2 are SQVTM and ANQGSEA. The V end lost 2 bases, the J end lost 1 base, and 8 bases lay between the germline ends. The CDR3 sequence is CSVEKGLNTGELFF. Written as DNA, the CDR3 is TGCAGCGTTGAAAAAGGTCTGAACACCGGGGAGCTGTTTTTT.

The chain joins TRBV24-1 to TRBJ2-3; no clear D gene. Trimming removed 3 bases at V and 3 bases at J, with 12 bases between. Germline V lookup: CDR1 KGHDR, CDR2 SFDVKD. The CDR3 consists of 15 residues. The CDR3 loop reads CATSDVNRLTDTQYF. CDR3 bases: TGTGCCACCAGTGATGTCAACCGCCTTACAGATACGCAGTATTTT.

This clonotype has ten or more counts. The rearrangement links TRBV11-3 to TRBJ2-3; the D gene is possibly TRBD2 (5 bases). The germline gives CDR1 SGHNT, CDR2 YENEEA. The V end was cut by 1 base, the J end by 0 bases, with 11 bases between. The CDR3 spans 16 residues. The CDR3 loop reads CASSLGTRGSTDTQYF. The CDR3 DNA follows: TGTGCCAGCAGCTTAGGTACTAGAGGTAGCACAGATACGCAGTATTTT.

The chain combines TRBV5-1 with TRBJ2-1; 7 bases agree with TRBD2. J was trimmed by 6 bases and V by 3 bases; bases with no gene match: 3. The germline gives CDR1 SGHRS, CDR2 YFSETQ. The length of the CDR3 is 13 residues. CDR3 loop: CASSSGRANEQFF. Written as DNA, the CDR3 is TGCGCCAGCAGCTCGGGGAGGGCCAATGAGCAGTTCTTC.

This clonotype was seen more than once but under ten times. V usage is TRBV15 and J usage is TRBJ2-3; the D is unclear. V lost 5 bases and J 2 bases, leaving 8 bases between the germline ends. This CDR3 region has 13 residues. CDR1 and CDR2 (germline): LNHNV, YYDKDF (reference sequence). CDR3 protein: CATSGQNTDTQYF. CDR3 nucleotides: TGTGCCACCAGCGGGCAAAACACAGATACGCAGTATTTT.

Only one count was recorded for this clonotype. The V call is TRBV4-2, the J call TRBJ1-5; 7 nucleotides match TRBD1. Germline V CDR1 and CDR2: LGHNA, YNFKEQ. The CDR3 has 18 residues. Losses at the gene ends were 3 bases for V and 0 bases for J; bases not matched to a gene: 11. The DNA of the CDR3 is TGTGCCAGCAGCCACGGACAGGCGACTACCTATAGCAATCAGCCCCAGCATTTT. It translates to CASSHGQATTYSNQPQHF.

In this sample, this clonotype turned up a few times. The V and J genes are TRBV3-1 and TRBJ2-5; D is perhaps TRBD2 (6 bases). CDR3 size: 14 residues. CDR1 and CDR2 (germline): LGHDT, YNNKEL (reference sequence). The ends were cut back, 5 bases at V and 4 bases at J, with 14 bases in the middle. This CDR3 is CASSTDEGGETQYF. The CDR3 DNA sequence: TGTGCCAGCAGCACGGACGAGGGAGGAGAGACCCAGTACTTC.

This sequence joins TRBV30 and TRBJ1-2; 8 bases align to TRBD1. The CDR3 is 15 residues long. Trimming cost V 5 bases and J 3 bases; bases outside gene matches: 11. Germline assignment: CDR1 GTSNPN and CDR2 SVGIG (reference sequence). CDR3 residues: CAWVAPGTGDYGYTF. The DNA for the CDR3 is TGTGCCTGGGTCGCCCCCGGGACAGGAGACTATGGCTACACCTTC.

V usage is TRBV3-1 and J usage is TRBJ2-3; TRBD1 matches 9 bases. The CDR3 covers 12 residues. V was pared by 5 bases and J by 14 bases, with 8 bases of the junction left unmatched. From germline, CDR1 is LGHDT and CDR2 YNNKEL (reference sequence). CDR3 DNA sequence: TGTGCCAGCAGCGACTCCGGGACAGGGAGGTATTTT. This translates into CASSDSGTGRYF.

The DNA for the CDR3 is TGTGCCAGCAGCGGCGGGACAGGGGACTCTGGGGCCAACGTCCTGACTTTC. It is translated as CASSGGTGDSGANVLTF. The chain recombines TRBV6-2 or TRBV6-3 with TRBJ2-6, with TRBD1 identical over 10 bases. This CDR3 spans 17 amino acids. Trimming removed 6 bases from V and 0 bases from J; junction bases left unmatched: 5. Germline V CDR1 and CDR2: MNHEY, SVGEGT.

This chain joins TRBV5-1 and TRBJ2-1; possible D gene TRBD2, 5 bases. Trimming took off 4 bases at V and 7 bases at J, with 18 bases between the two ends. CDR1 and CDR2 from the germline V gene are SGHRS and YFSETQ. There are 15 residues in the CDR3. CDR3 residues: CASSHTAATGNEQFF. The DNA of the CDR3 is TGCGCCAGCAGCCACACAGCGGCAACGGGAAATGAGCAGTTCTTC.